This TCR beta chain was retrieved from a study of early T cells in non-severe SARS-CoV-2 infection. MiXCR was run by TCRdb on the 5' RACE reads, yielding one entry per CDR3 protein. The sample consists of about 71,000 distinct CDR3 sequences, around 15% of them appearing once. The ends were cut back, 6 bases at V and 8 bases at J, with 14 bases in the middle. The CDR3 has 14 residues. Germline V CDR1 and CDR2: MNHEY, SMNVEV (reference sequence). This clonotype was seen a few times. Sequenced here: whole blood, sampled at baseline. The chain recombines TRBV27 with TRBJ1-6; weak D call: TRBD1 (5 bases). The receptor's source is an adult who was a healthcare worker with PCR-confirmed SARS-CoV-2 infection or an uninfected control (not recorded which). CDR3: CASSRGIRDSPLHF. The CDR3 DNA reads as TGTGCCAGCAGCCGGGGCATCCGGGATTCACCCCTCCACTTT.